These 23 T cell receptor beta chains originate from one sample sequenced in a study of blood T cell repertoires in COVID-19. Generated by immunoSEQ multiplex PCR, the TCRdb table keeps only in-frame clones and is missing some. In the table there are about 210,000 clones, 80% to 90% of which are singletons. The specimen sequenced was PBMCs or T cells enriched from blood (not recorded which). These receptors came from a man in his thirties or forties who had recovered from COVID-19.

This chain connects TRBV2 to TRBJ1-1; D not resolved. Germline loops: CDR1 SNHLY, CDR2 FYNNEI. The CDR3 has 18 amino acids. V lost 2 bases, J lost 1 base, and 20 bases lay in between. The CDR3 sequence is CASSEYPLMAERNTEAFF. Here the CDR3 DNA reads TGTGCCAGCAGTGAATATCCCCTGATGGCAGAAAGGAACACTGAAGCTTTCTTT.

The rearrangement links TRBV5-1 to TRBJ2-5, with D perhaps matching TRBD1 (6 bases). V was clipped by 0 bases and J by 2 bases, with 8 bases between them. The germline V gene encodes CDR1 SGHRS and CDR2 YFSETQ. The CDR3 contains 14 residues. Here the CDR3 DNA reads TGCGCCAGCAGCTTGGAAACAGGGCAAGAGACCCAGTACTTC. Its protein product is CASSLETGQETQYF. The whole variable domain, filled in from reference TRBV5-1 and TRBJ2-5, reads KAGVTQTPRYLIKTRGQQVTLSCSPISGHRSVSWYQQTPGQGLQFLFEYFSETQRNKGNFPGRFSGRQFSNSRSEMNVSTLELGDSALYLCASSLETGQETQYFGPGTRLLVL.

The J gene is TRBJ1-4, the V gene TRBV10-2; D perhaps matches TRBD1 (5 bases). The CDR3 runs to 14 residues. The V end lost 10 bases, the J end lost 6 bases, and 18 bases lay between the germline ends. Looked up from germline, CDR1 is WSHSY and CDR2 is SAAADI. The CDR3 sequence is CANDPQTDHEKLFF. The CDR3 DNA reads TGCGCCAACGACCCCCAGACAGACCATGAAAAACTGTTTTTT.

The genes are TRBV2 and TRBJ2-3; 9 bases map to TRBD1. The CDR3 length is 17 residues. Germline CDR1 is SNHLY and CDR2 is FYNNEI. Losses at the gene ends were 8 bases for V and 2 bases for J; bases not matched to a gene: 14. CDR3 amino acids: CASGRPRTGVHTDTQYF. The DNA for the CDR3 is TGTGCCAGCGGCCGGCCCCGGACAGGGGTTCACACAGATACGCAGTATTTT.

The chain employs TRBV27 and TRBJ2-2; D is perhaps TRBD2 (5 bases). Between the trimmed V and J ends, which lost 6 bases and 5 bases, there was a span of 10 bases. Germline CDR1 reads MNHEY; CDR2 reads SMNVEV (reference sequence). The CDR3 extends over 13 amino acids. CDR3 DNA sequence: TGTGCCAGCAGGCGACTACAAACCGGGGAGCTGTTTTTT. Its protein product is CASRRLQTGELFF.

The V gene is TRBV7-9, the J gene TRBJ2-2; weak D call: TRBD2 (5 bases). The V and J ends lost 7 bases and 4 bases respectively, with 13 bases between them. Looked up from germline, CDR1 is SEHNR and CDR2 is FQNEAQ (reference sequence). The CDR3 has 14 amino acids. The CDR3: CASTSYGVTGELFF. The CDR3 DNA reads TGTGCCAGCACCAGCTACGGGGTCACCGGGGAGCTGTTTTTT.

J is TRBJ1-4 and V is TRBV7-9, with 9 positions matching TRBD1. V shed 3 bases and J 8 bases; nucleotides not matched to a gene: 7. The CDR3 runs 15 residues. Germline CDR1 is SEHNR and CDR2 is FQNEAQ (reference sequence). For the CDR3, the DNA is TGTGCCAGCAGCTTTGTACAGGGGGCTGGGGAAAAACTGTTTTTT. Translated, it gives CASSFVQGAGEKLFF. The variable domain in full, with the rest retrieved from reference TRBV7-9 and TRBJ1-4, is DTGVSQNPRHKITKRGQNVTFRCDPISEHNRLYWYRQTLGQGPEFLTYFQNEAQLEKSRLLSDRFSAERPKGSFSTLEIQRTEQGDSAMYLCASSFVQGAGEKLFFGSGTQLSVL.

The genes are TRBV6-2 or TRBV6-3 and TRBJ2-4; the match to TRBD1 covers 7 bases. The ends lost 4 bases at V and 6 bases at J; junction bases unmatched: 12. The CDR3 extends over 16 amino acids. Per germline, CDR1 MNHEY and CDR2 SVGEGT. The CDR3 DNA is TGTGCCAGCAGTTCCTTGTGGGAGACAGGGCGAAACATTCAGTACTTC. This codes for CASSSLWETGRNIQYF.

This clone appeared once. V usage is TRBV6-1 and J usage is TRBJ2-2; 7 nucleotides line up with TRBD1. Germline V gene sequence: CDR1 MNHNS, CDR2 SASEGT. V shed 1 base and J 4 bases; nucleotides not matched to a gene: 9. The length of the CDR3 is 17 residues. CDR3 sequence (DNA): TGTGCCAGCAGTGAAGAGGGGGCAGGGTTGAGCACCGGGGAGCTGTTTTTT. The encoded protein is CASSEEGAGLSTGELFF.

This sequence joins TRBV9 and TRBJ2-3, with 15 bases matching TRBD2. The length of the CDR3 is 19 residues. The J segment lost 5 bases and the V segment lost 0 bases, leaving 10 bases of the junction unmatched. Per the germline V gene, CDR1 is SGDLS and CDR2 is YYNGEE. The DNA for the CDR3 is TGTGCCAGCAGCGTAGCTAAAGGACTAGCGGGGGGGCGAGTAGATACGCAGTATTTT. Its translation: CASSVAKGLAGGRVDTQYF.

The chain carries TRBV19 and TRBJ1-6; D may be TRBD1 (5 bases). The V gene lost 2 bases and the J gene lost 2 bases, with 10 bases spanning the gap. Germline assignment: CDR1 LNHDA and CDR2 SQIVND (reference sequence). This CDR3 has 16 residues. The CDR3 protein is CASSIITGAYNSPLHF. In nucleotides, the CDR3 is TGTGCCAGTAGTATAATTACAGGCGCCTATAATTCACCCCTCCACTTT.

About this clone itself: Other DNA sequences in the same sample also yield this CDR3. This rearrangement joins TRBV12-3 or TRBV12-4 to TRBJ1-2; tentative D call: TRBD1 (6 bases). V was clipped by 6 bases and J by 1 base, with 9 bases between them. The CDR3 totals 13 residues. The CDR3 DNA reads as TGTGCCAGCAGCAAACAGGGTAACTATGGCTACACCTTC. Translated: CASSKQGNYGYTF.

This clone was counted a single time. The chain uses TRBV13 and TRBJ2-5; 9 positions match TRBD2. The CDR3 has 17 amino acids. Trimming cost V 5 bases and J 1 base; bases outside gene matches: 11. CDR1 PRHDT and CDR2 FYEKMQ come from the germline V gene (reference sequence). This CDR3 reads CASSPYGLAGIQETQYF. DNA of the CDR3: TGTGCCAGCAGCCCCTATGGCCTAGCGGGAATCCAAGAGACCCAGTACTTC.

The chain employs TRBV27 and TRBJ1-2, with D possibly TRBD1 on 5 matching bases. The V gene lost 5 bases and the J gene lost 3 bases, with 16 bases spanning the gap. Germline CDR1 reads MNHEY; CDR2 reads SMNVEV (reference sequence). CDR3 size: 15 residues. DNA for the CDR3: TGTGCCAGCAGTCCCAGGGCAGACTCGTACTATGGCTACACCTTC. This encodes CASSPRADSYYGYTF.

J is TRBJ1-1 and V is TRBV3-1 (or the pseudogene TRBV3-2), with D perhaps matching TRBD1 (5 bases). With 5 bases removed from V and 9 bases from J, the gap between germline ends came to 10 bases. Germline-derived CDR1 and CDR2 are LGHDT and YNNKEL (reference sequence). The CDR3 contains 11 residues. The CDR3 spells CASSELGQAFF. The CDR3 nucleotides read TGTGCCAGCAGCGAGCTGGGGCAAGCTTTCTTT.

The chain employs TRBV9 and TRBJ2-3; possible D gene TRBD2, 6 bases. The CDR3 extends over 14 amino acids. CDR1 and CDR2 from the germline V gene are SGDLS and YYNGEE. V was cut by 2 bases and J by 4 bases, with 11 bases left in between. As DNA, the CDR3 is TGTGCCAGCAGCGTTTCGTGGGGGGCAGATACGCAGTATTTT. This gives the protein CASSVSWGADTQYF.

This sequence joins TRBV5-8 and TRBJ2-2; D is perhaps TRBD1 (6 bases). Per the germline V gene, CDR1 is SGHTS and CDR2 is YDEGEE. The CDR3 is 14 amino acids. V lost 6 bases, J lost 1 base, and 10 bases lay in between. CDR3 loop: CASNLQGNTGELFF. CDR3 DNA: TGTGCCAGCAACCTACAGGGGAACACCGGGGAGCTGTTTTTT.

There are a few counts of this clone. The chain uses TRBV18 and TRBJ1-2; D gene unclear. CDR3 length: 12 amino acids. Germline CDR1 and CDR2: KGHSH and LQKENI. Trimming took 6 bases from V and 0 from J, leaving 5 bases between them. The CDR3 nucleotides read TGTGCCAGCTCCCCTTCTAACTATGGCTACACCTTC. Amino acid sequence: CASSPSNYGYTF. The complete variable domain, with remaining parts taken from reference TRBV18 and TRBJ1-2, reads NAGVMQNPRHLVRRRGQEARLRCSPMKGHSHVYWYRQLPEEGLKFMVYLQKENIIDESGMPKERFSAEFPKEGPSILRIQQVVRGDSAAYFCASSPSNYGYTFGSGTRLTVV.

The genes are TRBV19 and TRBJ2-7, with TRBD2 matching over 9 bases. With 4 bases clipped from V and 0 bases from J, the junction kept 4 bases outside the gene matches. The germline V gene encodes CDR1 LNHDA and CDR2 SQIVND (reference sequence). This CDR3 has 15 amino acids. CDR3 in amino acids: CASSTAGGSSYEQYF. CDR3 DNA: TGTGCCAGTAGTACCGCGGGGGGGAGCTCCTACGAGCAGTACTTC.

CDR3 region: CASSQNRASGSHEQYF. CDR3 nucleotides: TGTGCCAGCAGCCAAAACCGGGCTAGCGGGAGCCACGAGCAGTACTTC. V usage is TRBV3-1 (or the pseudogene TRBV3-2) and J usage is TRBJ2-7; 10 bases agree with TRBD2. The V gene's germline CDR1 is LGHDT and CDR2 YNNKEL (reference sequence). The CDR3 covers 16 residues. J lost 5 bases, V lost 2 bases, and 9 bases had no gene match.

The chain is built from TRBV5-8 and TRBJ2-3; D may be TRBD1 (5 bases). This CDR3 is 16 amino acids long. Trimming pared 2 bases from V and 10 bases from J, leaving 23 bases between. The V gene's germline CDR1 is SGHTS and CDR2 YDEGEE. CDR3 DNA: TGTGCCAGCAGCTTACCACGGCCAGGGTCACGTAGGGCGCAGTATTTT. Protein: CASSLPRPGSRRAQYF.

The chain joins TRBV7-2 to TRBJ1-1, with 7 bases matching TRBD1. Germline V CDR1 and CDR2: SGHTA, FQGNSA. The V and J ends lost 2 bases and 4 bases, in that order; junction bases with no gene match: 4. CDR3 length: 14 residues. The DNA for the CDR3 is TGTGCCAGCAGCTTAAAAGGGGGCGGCACTGAAGCTTTCTTT. It encodes CASSLKGGGTEAFF. Full variable domain (missing parts from reference TRBV7-2 and TRBJ1-1): GAGVSQSPSNKVTEKGKDVELRCDPISGHTALYWYRQSLGQGLEFLIYFQGNSAPDKSGLPSDRFSAERTGGSVSTLTIQRTQQEDSAVYLCASSLKGGGTEAFFGQGTRLTVV.

V gene TRBV29-1 combines with J gene TRBJ2-7, with D perhaps matching TRBD1 (6 bases). The germline gives CDR1 SQVTM, CDR2 ANQGSEA. V was pared by 7 bases and J by 3 bases, with 13 bases between. The CDR3 is made up of 12 amino acids. CDR3 loop: CSAGQSDYEQYF. The CDR3 DNA is TGCAGCGCTGGACAGTCTGACTACGAGCAGTACTTC.